A single sample is the source of the 24 T cell receptor beta chains below, sequenced in a study of blood T cell repertoires in COVID-19 (dated by TCRdb to 2020 to 2022). The method was the immunoSEQ multiplex PCR assay. In its TCRdb copy, this immuneACCESS table keeps in-frame sequences only and misses some clones. Where compared with another copy, unresolved V genes explain less than half of these, and the others have no known cause. Across this sample there are approximately 210,000 clones, with 75% to 90% seen only once. Roughly 2.7% of the sample goes to the ten largest clones. Sequencing was done on a sample of peripheral blood. Every receptor here comes from a woman aged 65 to 85 with active or convalescent COVID-19.

The chain recombines TRBV30 with TRBJ1-5; D might be TRBD1 (6 bases). Trimming left V 1 base short and J 4 bases short, with 8 bases between. Per the germline V gene, CDR1 is GTSNPN and CDR2 is SVGIG (reference sequence). The CDR3 has 13 amino acids. The DNA of the CDR3 is TGTGCCTGGAGTGCCCAGGGGAATCAGCCCCAGCATTTT. Its translation is CAWSAQGNQPQHF.

The chain joins TRBV7-9 to TRBJ1-4, with D tentatively TRBD1 (5 bases). The CDR3 has 14 amino acids. The ends were cut back, 5 bases at V and 4 bases at J, with 11 bases in the middle. Germline V CDR1 and CDR2: SEHNR, FQNEAQ (reference sequence). The CDR3 protein is CASSLTAHNEKLFF. The CDR3 region has the DNA TGTGCCAGCAGCCTGACAGCGCATAATGAAAAACTGTTTTTT.

Points on this clone: One junction end does not reproduce the germline sequence, and a read error may be involved. This chain connects TRBV7-7 to TRBJ2-7, with 8 nucleotides matching TRBD2. The germline CDR1 and CDR2 sequences are SSHAT and FNYEAQ (reference sequence). The CDR3 totals 19 residues. The CDR3 region is CASSLVLADSSTIPYEQYF. In DNA, the CDR3 is TGTGCTAGCAGCTTAGTACTAGCGGACTCTTCTACCATACCCTACGAGCAGTACTTC.

This clone is a singleton in its sample. The rearrangement uses TRBV5-1 and TRBJ2-1; maybe TRBD2 (5 bases). V lost 0 bases and J 3 bases, leaving 7 bases between the germline ends. The CDR3 length is 14 residues. Germline V gene lookup returns CDR1 SGHRS and CDR2 YFSETQ. The CDR3 loop is CASSLERDYNEQFF. Here the CDR3 DNA reads TGCGCCAGCAGCTTGGAACGGGACTACAATGAGCAGTTCTTC.

In its sample, this clone was seen once. The chain links TRBV30 to TRBJ2-3, with unresolved D. Trimming pared 3 bases from V and 4 bases from J, leaving 5 bases between. Germline CDR1 reads GTSNPN; CDR2 reads SVGIG (reference sequence). This CDR3 has 11 amino acids. In DNA form, the CDR3 reads TGTGCCTGGAGCCTCGCAGATACGCAGTATTTT. The encoded protein is CAWSLADTQYF.

The chain uses TRBV6-1 and TRBJ1-2, with a weak D call TRBD1 (6 bases). Germline CDR1 MNHNS, CDR2 SASEGT. CDR3 length: 15 residues. Trimming removed 0 bases from V and 4 bases from J, with 12 bases in between. The CDR3 DNA reads TGTGCCAGCAGTGAAGCTTCGTGGACAGTCTATGGCTACACCTTC. Its protein product is CASSEASWTVYGYTF.

On this clone itself: Other DNA sequences in this sample translate to the same CDR3. This chain links TRBV19 with TRBJ1-1; D unresolved. Between the trimmed V and J ends, which lost 1 base and 0 bases, there was a span of 3 bases. The CDR3 contains 13 residues. CDR1 is LNHDA and CDR2 is SQIVND in the germline V gene (reference sequence). The chain's CDR3 is CASSIGVNTEAFF. As DNA, the CDR3 is TGTGCCAGTAGTATAGGAGTGAACACTGAAGCTTTCTTT. Full variable domain (missing parts from reference TRBV19 and TRBJ1-1): DGGITQSPKYLFRKEGQNVTLSCEQNLNHDAMYWYRQDPGQGLRLIYYSQIVNDFQKGDIAEGYSVSREKKESFPLTVTSAQKNPTAFYLCASSIGVNTEAFFGQGTRLTVV.

Written as DNA, the CDR3 is TGTGCCAGCAGCCAGGGTGCGGCGGGAGGGCCGAAGGAGTACTTC. Translated, it gives CASSQGAAGGPKEYF. The chain combines TRBV3-1 (or the pseudogene TRBV3-2) with TRBJ2-7; 9 bases are a match to TRBD2. V lost 3 bases to trimming and J lost 11 bases; unmatched junction nucleotides: 14. The CDR3 spans 15 residues. The germline V gene encodes CDR1 LGHDT and CDR2 YNNKEL (reference sequence).

A word on this clone: The junction departs from the called germline gene at one end, perhaps through a read error. The chain carries TRBV2 and TRBJ1-6, with D uncertain. This CDR3 comprises 14 residues. The germline V gene encodes CDR1 SNHLY and CDR2 FYNNEI. Here the CDR3 reads CATVTDGNNSPLHF. CDR3 nucleotide sequence: TGTGCCACCGTTACCGACGGGAATAACTCACCCCTCCACTTT.

This clone occurred a few times. The chain joins TRBV11-2 to TRBJ1-2, with 9 nucleotides matching TRBD1. The CDR3 contains 13 residues. In germline, CDR1 is SGHAT, CDR2 FQNNGV. The trim removed 3 bases at V and 5 bases at J, leaving 1 base unmatched. The CDR3 here is CASSLGQGYGYTF. CDR3 sequence (DNA): TGTGCCAGCAGCTTGGGACAGGGTTATGGCTACACCTTC.

The V gene is TRBV7-9, the J gene TRBJ2-7, with a weak D call TRBD2 (5 bases). This CDR3 contains 14 residues. Germline V gene lookup returns CDR1 SEHNR and CDR2 FQNEAQ (reference sequence). Trimming pared 5 bases from V and 7 bases from J, leaving 18 bases between. The CDR3 coding sequence is TGTGCCAGCAGCCCGGACCGGGGTACGGGAGAGCAGTACTTC. Its translation: CASSPDRGTGEQYF.

The chain employs TRBV10-3 and TRBJ1-1; D unresolved. The CDR3 runs 16 residues. In germline, CDR1 is ENHRY, CDR2 SYGVKD. V gave up 5 bases and J gave up 1 base, with 17 bases separating them. CDR3 amino acids: CAISFQERTGNTEAFF. DNA of the CDR3: TGTGCCATCAGTTTTCAGGAAAGGACTGGGAACACTGAAGCTTTCTTT.

This chain joins TRBV7-2 and TRBJ2-7; 7 bases map to TRBD1. The junction had 9 bases not matched to a gene; V was cut back by 6 bases and J by 1 base. The CDR3 covers 15 residues. Germline V gene lookup returns CDR1 SGHTA and CDR2 FQGNSA. CDR3 loop: CASRAPGTASYEQYF. Written as DNA, the CDR3 is TGTGCCAGCAGGGCCCCCGGGACAGCTTCCTACGAGCAGTACTTC.

V and J are TRBV9 and TRBJ2-1; TRBD2 agrees at 7 bases. The CDR3 totals 15 residues. J was trimmed by 2 bases and V by 4 bases; bases with no gene match: 6. The V gene's germline CDR1 is SGDLS and CDR2 YYNGEE. The CDR3 loop is CASSRTGGTYNEQFF. CDR3 nucleotides: TGTGCCAGCAGCCGAACGGGAGGTACCTACAATGAGCAGTTCTTC.

This chain joins TRBV3-1 (or the pseudogene TRBV3-2) and TRBJ1-1, with a possible D match to TRBD1 (5 bases). This CDR3 spans 12 amino acids. CDR1 is LGHDT and CDR2 is YNNKEL in the germline V gene (reference sequence). The V end was cut by 1 base, the J end by 7 bases, with 7 bases between. CDR3 residues: CASSQGQFEAFF. CDR3 in DNA: TGTGCCAGCAGCCAAGGACAGTTTGAAGCTTTCTTT.

The chain links TRBV6-2 or TRBV6-3 to TRBJ2-5; 11 bases match TRBD1. The germline CDR1 and CDR2 sequences are MNHEY and SVGEGT. This CDR3 is 16 amino acids long. After removal of 6 bases from V and 5 bases from J, the junction contained 11 bases not matched to a gene. The CDR3 protein is CASSRTGTGGSETQYF. For the CDR3, the DNA is TGTGCCAGCAGCCGGACCGGGACAGGGGGTTCGGAGACCCAGTACTTC.

This clone was detected many times. The chain joins TRBV27 to TRBJ1-5; no reliable D call. Germline-derived CDR1 and CDR2 are MNHEY and SMNVEV (reference sequence). The length of the CDR3 is 14 residues. The V end lost 0 bases, the J end lost 3 bases, and 6 bases lay between the germline ends. CDR3 bases: TGTGCCAGCAGTTTATCCAACTTCAATCAGCCCCAGCATTTT. This translates into CASSLSNFNQPQHF.

The chain recombines TRBV6-6 with TRBJ2-2; weak D call: TRBD1 (6 bases). The CDR3 sequence is 14 residues long. Germline V CDR1 and CDR2: MNHNY, SVGAGI (reference sequence). V lost 2 bases and J 6 bases, leaving 10 bases between the germline ends. The CDR3 protein is CASSYPGVPGELFF. Here the CDR3 DNA reads TGTGCCAGCAGTTACCCAGGGGTTCCCGGGGAGCTGTTTTTT.

This clone has just a few counts. The chain links TRBV28 to TRBJ2-2; TRBD2 agrees at 7 bases. Trimming removed 4 bases from V and 1 base from J; junction bases left unmatched: 3. This CDR3 comprises 15 residues. CDR1 is MDHEN, CDR2 SYDVKM, per germline. The CDR3 DNA sequence: TGTGCCAGCAGTTCGCCTAGCGGGAACACCGGGGAGCTGTTTTTT. Residues: CASSSPSGNTGELFF.

The chain links TRBV19 to TRBJ2-3, with 8 nucleotides matching TRBD1. CDR1 LNHDA and CDR2 SQIVND come from the germline V gene (reference sequence). The J segment lost 0 bases and the V segment lost 5 bases, leaving 4 bases of the junction unmatched. The CDR3 totals 15 residues. The CDR3 loop is CASSDRGISTDTQYF. CDR3 nucleotide sequence: TGTGCCAGTAGTGACAGGGGAATAAGCACAGATACGCAGTATTTT. Supplemented by reference TRBV19 and TRBJ2-3, the full variable domain reads DGGITQSPKYLFRKEGQNVTLSCEQNLNHDAMYWYRQDPGQGLRLIYYSQIVNDFQKGDIAEGYSVSREKKESFPLTVTSAQKNPTAFYLCASSDRGISTDTQYFGPGTRLTVL.

This chain uses TRBV2 with TRBJ2-4; tentative D call: TRBD1 (6 bases). V gave up 6 bases and J gave up 8 bases, with 17 bases separating them. This CDR3 contains 14 residues. The germline CDR1 and CDR2 sequences are SNHLY and FYNNEI. The CDR3 region is CASSQGQIMYIQYF. CDR3 bases: TGTGCCAGCAGCCAAGGACAGATTATGTACATTCAGTACTTC.

The chain uses TRBV24-1 and TRBJ1-1; D not resolved. Germline assignment: CDR1 KGHDR and CDR2 SFDVKD. The germline V and J ends were trimmed by 5 bases and 1 base, with 7 bases remaining between them. The CDR3 spans 13 residues. The CDR3 DNA reads TGTGCCACCAGTGGGAGCTGGAACACTGAAGCTTTCTTT. It yields the protein CATSGSWNTEAFF.

V and J are TRBV28 and TRBJ2-7; 9 positions match TRBD2. The CDR3 is made up of 15 amino acids. J gave up 5 bases and V 3 bases, and 8 bases lay outside the gene matches. Per germline, CDR1 MDHEN and CDR2 SYDVKM. This CDR3 is CASSFIAGARNEQYF. CDR3 DNA: TGTGCCAGCAGTTTTATAGCGGGAGCAAGAAACGAGCAGTACTTC.

The chain has TRBV5-1 and TRBJ2-1, with 10 bases matching TRBD2. There are 17 residues in the CDR3. CDR1 and CDR2 (germline): SGHRS, YFSETQ. The J segment lost 6 bases and the V segment lost 4 bases, leaving 13 bases of the junction unmatched. CDR3 sequence reads: CASSPPGLAGVLNEQFF. CDR3 bases: TGCGCCAGCAGCCCCCCCGGGCTAGCGGGAGTCCTCAATGAGCAGTTCTTC. The full variable domain, its missing parts supplied by reference TRBV5-1 and TRBJ2-1, is KAGVTQTPRYLIKTRGQQVTLSCSPISGHRSVSWYQQTPGQGLQFLFEYFSETQRNKGNFPGRFSGRQFSNSRSEMNVSTLELGDSALYLCASSPPGLAGVLNEQFFGPGTRLTVL.